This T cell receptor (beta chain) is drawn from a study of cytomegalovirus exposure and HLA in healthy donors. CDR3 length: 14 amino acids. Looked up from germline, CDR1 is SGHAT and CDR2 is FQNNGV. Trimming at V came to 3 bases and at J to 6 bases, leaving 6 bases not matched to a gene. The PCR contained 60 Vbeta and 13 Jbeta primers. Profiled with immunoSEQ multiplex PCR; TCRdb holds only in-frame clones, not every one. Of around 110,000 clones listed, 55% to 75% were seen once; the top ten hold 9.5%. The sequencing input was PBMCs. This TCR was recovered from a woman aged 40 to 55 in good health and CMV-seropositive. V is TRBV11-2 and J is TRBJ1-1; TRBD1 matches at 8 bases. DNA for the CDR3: TGTGCCAGCAGCTTTAACAGGGGGACCTCTGAAGCTTTCTTT. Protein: CASSFNRGTSEAFF.